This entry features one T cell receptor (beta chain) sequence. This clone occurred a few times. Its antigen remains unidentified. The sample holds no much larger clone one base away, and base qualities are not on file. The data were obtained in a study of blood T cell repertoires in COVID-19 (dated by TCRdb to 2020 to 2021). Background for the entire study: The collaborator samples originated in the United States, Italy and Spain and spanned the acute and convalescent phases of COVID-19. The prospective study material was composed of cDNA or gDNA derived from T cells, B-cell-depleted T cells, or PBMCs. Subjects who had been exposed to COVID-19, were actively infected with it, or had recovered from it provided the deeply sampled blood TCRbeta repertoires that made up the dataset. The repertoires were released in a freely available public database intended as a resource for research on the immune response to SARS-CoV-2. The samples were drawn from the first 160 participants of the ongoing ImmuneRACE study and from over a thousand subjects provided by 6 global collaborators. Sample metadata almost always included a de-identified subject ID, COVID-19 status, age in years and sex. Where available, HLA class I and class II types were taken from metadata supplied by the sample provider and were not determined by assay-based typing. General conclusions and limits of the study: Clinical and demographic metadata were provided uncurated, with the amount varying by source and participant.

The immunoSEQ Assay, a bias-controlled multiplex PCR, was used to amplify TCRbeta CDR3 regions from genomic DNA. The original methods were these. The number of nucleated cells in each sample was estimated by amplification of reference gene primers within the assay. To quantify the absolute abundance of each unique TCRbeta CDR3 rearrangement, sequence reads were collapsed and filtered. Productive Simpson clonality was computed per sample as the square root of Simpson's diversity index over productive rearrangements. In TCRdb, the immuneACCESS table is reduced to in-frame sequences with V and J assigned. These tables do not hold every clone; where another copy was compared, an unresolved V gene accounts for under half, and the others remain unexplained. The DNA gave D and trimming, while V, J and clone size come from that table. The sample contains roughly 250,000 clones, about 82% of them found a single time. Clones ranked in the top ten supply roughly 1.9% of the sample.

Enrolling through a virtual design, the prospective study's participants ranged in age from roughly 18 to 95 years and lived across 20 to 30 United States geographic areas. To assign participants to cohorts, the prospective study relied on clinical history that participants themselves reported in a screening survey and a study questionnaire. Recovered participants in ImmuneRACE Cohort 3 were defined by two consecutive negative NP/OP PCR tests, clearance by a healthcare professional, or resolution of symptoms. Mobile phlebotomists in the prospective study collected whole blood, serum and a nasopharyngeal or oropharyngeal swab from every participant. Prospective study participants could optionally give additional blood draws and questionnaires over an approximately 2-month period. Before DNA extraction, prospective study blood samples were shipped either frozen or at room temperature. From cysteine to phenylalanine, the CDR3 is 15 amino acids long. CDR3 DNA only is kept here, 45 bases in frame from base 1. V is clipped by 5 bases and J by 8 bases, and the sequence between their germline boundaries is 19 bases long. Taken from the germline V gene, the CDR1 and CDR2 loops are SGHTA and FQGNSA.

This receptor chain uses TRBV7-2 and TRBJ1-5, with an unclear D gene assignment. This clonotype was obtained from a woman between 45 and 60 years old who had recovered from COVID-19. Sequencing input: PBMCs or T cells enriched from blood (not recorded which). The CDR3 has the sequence CASSTDREVGKPQHF. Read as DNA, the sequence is TGTGCCAGCAGCACTGACCGGGAGGTAGGAAAGCCCCAGCATTTT.